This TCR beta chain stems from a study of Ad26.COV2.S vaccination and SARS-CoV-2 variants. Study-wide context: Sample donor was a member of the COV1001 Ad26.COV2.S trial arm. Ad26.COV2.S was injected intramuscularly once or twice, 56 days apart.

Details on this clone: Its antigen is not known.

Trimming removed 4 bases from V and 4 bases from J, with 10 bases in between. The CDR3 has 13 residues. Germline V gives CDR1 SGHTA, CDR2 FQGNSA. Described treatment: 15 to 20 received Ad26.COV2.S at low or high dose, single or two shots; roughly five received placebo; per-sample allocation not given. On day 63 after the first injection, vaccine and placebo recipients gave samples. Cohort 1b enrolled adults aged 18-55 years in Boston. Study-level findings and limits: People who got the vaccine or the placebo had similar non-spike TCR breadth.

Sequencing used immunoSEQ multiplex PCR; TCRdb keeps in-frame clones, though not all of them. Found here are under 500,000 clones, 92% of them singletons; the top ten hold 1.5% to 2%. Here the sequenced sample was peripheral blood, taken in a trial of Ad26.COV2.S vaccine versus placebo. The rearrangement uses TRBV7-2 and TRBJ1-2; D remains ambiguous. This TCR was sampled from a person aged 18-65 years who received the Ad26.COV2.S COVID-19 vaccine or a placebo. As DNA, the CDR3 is TGTGCCAGCAGCTCCACCGGTGGCTATGGCTACACCTTC. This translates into CASSSTGGYGYTF.